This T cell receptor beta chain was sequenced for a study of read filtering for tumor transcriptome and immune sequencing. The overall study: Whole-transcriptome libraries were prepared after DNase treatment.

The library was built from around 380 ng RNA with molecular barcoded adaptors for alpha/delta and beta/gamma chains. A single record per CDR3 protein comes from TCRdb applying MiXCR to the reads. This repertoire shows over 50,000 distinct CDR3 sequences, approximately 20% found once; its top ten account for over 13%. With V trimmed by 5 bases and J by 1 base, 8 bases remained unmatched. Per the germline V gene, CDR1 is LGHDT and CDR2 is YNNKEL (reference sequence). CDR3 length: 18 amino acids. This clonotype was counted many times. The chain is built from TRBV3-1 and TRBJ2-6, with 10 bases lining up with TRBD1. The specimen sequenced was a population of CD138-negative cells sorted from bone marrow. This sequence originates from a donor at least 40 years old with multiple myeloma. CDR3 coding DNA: TGTGCCAGCAGCATTCCCGGGACAGGGGTATCTGGGGCCAACGTCCTGACTTTC. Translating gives CASSIPGTGVSGANVLTF.